This T cell receptor (beta chain) was recovered during a study of esophageal squamous cell carcinoma under preoperative chemotherapy. This clonotype was seen a few times. TCRdb independently ran MiXCR on the PCR reads; one entry per CDR3 protein. The sample holds about 9,300 distinct CDR3 sequences, approximately 48% seen once. CDR1 SGHNT and CDR2 YENEEA come from the germline V gene. This CDR3 spans 19 amino acids. V lost 1 base, J lost 3 bases, and 9 bases stayed unmatched. Time point denoted: after preoperative PTX-NDP chemotherapy. The rearrangement uses TRBV11-3 and TRBJ2-2, with 12 bases identical to TRBD2. The origin of this receptor is a human donor with esophageal squamous cell carcinoma. The donor label of this sample is uncertain. This specimen was taken from a patient given preoperative chemotherapy. The CDR3 region has the DNA TGTGCCAGCAGCTTAGGGCCTAGCGGGAGGGCCAAGTACACCGGGGAGCTGTTTTTT. This sequence encodes CASSLGPSGRAKYTGELFF.